These 8 T cell receptor beta chains share one sample of origin, sequenced in a study of blood T cell repertoires in COVID-19 (dated by TCRdb to about 2020). Library method: the immunoSEQ multiplex PCR assay. The source is immuneACCESS, and TCRdb retained only in-frame sequences with V and J called. Part of the clones is not carried over; for the studies checked, unresolved V genes explain less than half of this, and the remainder is unexplained. This sample holds nearly 250,000 clones; around 89% were observed only once. Around 0.8% of the sample lies in the top ten. The sequenced sample consisted of PBMCs or T cells enriched from blood (not recorded which). The source of these receptors is a man aged 50 to 60 who had been exposed to COVID-19.

This sequence joins TRBV7-3 and TRBJ2-2; 13 bases match TRBD2. Germline V gene data show CDR1 as SGHTA and CDR2 as FQGTGA. This CDR3 contains 16 residues. Trimming took 5 bases from V and 6 from J; bases not matched to a gene: 6. This chain's CDR3 is CASSRWTSGSSGELFF. The CDR3 DNA follows: TGTGCCAGCAGCCGATGGACTAGCGGGAGTTCCGGGGAGCTGTTTTTT.

The chain couples TRBV7-2 to TRBJ2-1, with a weak D call TRBD1 (5 bases). This CDR3 spans 18 amino acids. CDR1 is SGHTA and CDR2 is FQGNSA in the germline V gene. V was clipped by 4 bases and J by 6 bases, with 25 bases between them. CDR3 DNA sequence: TGTGCCAGCAGCTCCCTAGGCGGTTCAGGGATTAGGCTCAATGAGCAGTTCTTC. Residues: CASSSLGGSGIRLNEQFF.

This chain uses TRBV12-3 or TRBV12-4 with TRBJ2-1, with 8 bases aligning to TRBD1. The ends lost 6 bases at V and 8 bases at J; junction bases unmatched: 6. The CDR3 contains 13 residues. In DNA form, the CDR3 reads TGTGCCAGCAGCGTCGACAGGGGTGATGAGCAGTTCTTC. Translated: CASSVDRGDEQFF.

The rearrangement links TRBV5-1 to TRBJ2-5; D unclear. Trimming stripped 4 bases from V and 5 bases from J, with 12 bases between. Germline loops: CDR1 SGHRS, CDR2 YFSETQ. The CDR3 is 13 amino acids. The CDR3 protein is CASSPLIRETQYF. The CDR3 region has the DNA TGCGCCAGCAGCCCCCTGATTCGGGAGACCCAGTACTTC.

The chain employs TRBV7-6 and TRBJ2-1; D uncertain. The V and J ends lost 5 bases and 8 bases respectively, with 19 bases between them. Germline-derived CDR1 and CDR2 are SGHVS and FNYEAQ. The length of the CDR3 is 15 residues. CDR3 DNA: TGTGCCAGCAGCCAAGTCTTTATGGGTGAGGATGAGCAGTTCTTC. Its protein product is CASSQVFMGEDEQFF.

This chain joins TRBV28 and TRBJ1-2; 8 bases agree with TRBD1. With V trimmed by 6 bases and J by 2 bases, 5 bases remained unmatched. The CDR3 spans 14 residues. The germline V gene has CDR1 MDHEN and CDR2 SYDVKM. In nucleotides, the CDR3 is TGTGCCAGCAGGAGACAGGGGTTAAACTATGGCTACACCTTC. Translated: CASRRQGLNYGYTF.

The gene calls are TRBV7-9 and TRBJ1-2; TRBD1 is a possible D gene (6 bases). CDR1 SEHNR and CDR2 FQNEAQ come from the germline V gene (reference sequence). The CDR3 is 15 residues long. The V end was cut by 4 bases, the J end by 3 bases, with 15 bases between. DNA for the CDR3: TGTGCCAGCAGCTCAAACAGGGTCCACCACTATGGCTACACCTTC. Translated, it gives CASSSNRVHHYGYTF.

The chain recombines TRBV24-1 with TRBJ1-2; 9 nucleotides match TRBD1. CDR3 size: 14 residues. The trim removed 9 bases at V and 1 base at J, leaving 5 bases unmatched. Germline CDR1 and CDR2: KGHDR and SFDVKD. The DNA for the CDR3 is TGTGCCACCTCGGGACAGGGAAATAACTATGGCTACACCTTC. Its protein product is CATSGQGNNYGYTF.